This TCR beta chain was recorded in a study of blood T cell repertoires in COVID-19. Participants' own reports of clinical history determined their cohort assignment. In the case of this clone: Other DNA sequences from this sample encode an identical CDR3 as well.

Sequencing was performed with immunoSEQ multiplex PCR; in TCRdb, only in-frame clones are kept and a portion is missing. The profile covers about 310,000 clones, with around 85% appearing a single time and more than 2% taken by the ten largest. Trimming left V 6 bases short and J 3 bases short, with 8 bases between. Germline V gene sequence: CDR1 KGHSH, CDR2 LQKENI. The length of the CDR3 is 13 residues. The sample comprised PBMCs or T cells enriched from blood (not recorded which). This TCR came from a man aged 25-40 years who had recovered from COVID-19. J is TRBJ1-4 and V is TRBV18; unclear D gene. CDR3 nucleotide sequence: TGTGCCAGCTCCCGCGGGGCTAATGAAAAACTGTTTTTT. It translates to CASSRGANEKLFF.